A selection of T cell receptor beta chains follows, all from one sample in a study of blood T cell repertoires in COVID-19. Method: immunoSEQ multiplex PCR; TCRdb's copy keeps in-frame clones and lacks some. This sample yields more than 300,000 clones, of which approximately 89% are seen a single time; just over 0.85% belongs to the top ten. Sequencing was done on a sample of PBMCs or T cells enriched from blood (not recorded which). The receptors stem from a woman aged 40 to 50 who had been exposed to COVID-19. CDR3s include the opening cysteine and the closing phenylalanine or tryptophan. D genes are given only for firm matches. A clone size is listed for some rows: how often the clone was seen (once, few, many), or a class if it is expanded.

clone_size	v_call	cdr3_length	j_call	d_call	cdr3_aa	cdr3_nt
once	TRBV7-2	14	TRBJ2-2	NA	CASSLNQRVGELFF	TGTGCCAGCAGCTTGAACCAGCGGGTCGGGGAGCTGTTTTTT
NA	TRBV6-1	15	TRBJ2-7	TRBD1	CASSERRDRDYEQYF	TGTGCCAGCAGTGAGCGCCGGGACAGGGACTACGAGCAGTACTTC
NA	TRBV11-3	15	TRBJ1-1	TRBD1	CASSSGQGAWTEAFF	TGTGCCAGCAGTTCCGGACAGGGGGCATGGACTGAAGCTTTCTTT
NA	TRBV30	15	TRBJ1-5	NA	CAWSRRGAGNQPQHF	TGTGCCTGGAGTAGAAGGGGCGCGGGCAATCAGCCCCAGCATTTT
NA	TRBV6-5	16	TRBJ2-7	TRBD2	CASSYSGGGSSYEQYF	TGTGCCAGCAGTTACTCCGGCGGGGGAAGCTCCTACGAGCAGTACTTC
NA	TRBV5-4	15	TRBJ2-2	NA	CASSLAGVNTGELFF	TGTGCCAGCAGCTTGGCGGGAGTAAACACCGGGGAGCTGTTTTTT
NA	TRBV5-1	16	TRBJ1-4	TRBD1	CASSLAIGTGVEKLFF	TGCGCCAGCAGCTTGGCCATTGGGACAGGGGTTGAAAAACTGTTTTTT
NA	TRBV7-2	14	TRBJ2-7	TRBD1	CASSLQGAIYEQYF	TGTGCCAGCAGCTTACAGGGGGCGATCTACGAGCAGTACTTC
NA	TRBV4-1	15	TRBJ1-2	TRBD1	CASSQGATGGWGYTF	TGCGCCAGCAGCCAAGGGGCGACAGGGGGCTGGGGCTACACCTTC
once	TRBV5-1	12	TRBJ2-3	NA	CASSLSGYTQYF	TGCGCCAGCAGCTTGTCCGGTTATACGCAGTATTTT
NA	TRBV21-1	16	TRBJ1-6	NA	CASSKAGHSYNSPLHF	TGTGCCAGCAGCAAAGCTGGGCACTCCTATAATTCACCCCTCCACTTT
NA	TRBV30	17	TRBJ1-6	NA	CAWSVPEGFSYNSPLHF	TGTGCCTGGAGTGTACCCGAGGGTTTCTCCTATAATTCACCCCTCCACTTT
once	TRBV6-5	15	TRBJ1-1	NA	CASSPAGGGVTEAFF	TGTGCCAGCAGTCCGGCCGGGGGGGGTGTCACTGAAGCTTTCTTT
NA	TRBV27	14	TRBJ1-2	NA	CASSSYKCCYGYTF	TGTGCCAGCAGTTCCTATAAGTGCTGCTATGGCTACACCTTC
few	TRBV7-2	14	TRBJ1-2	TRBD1	CASSRITGGRGYTF	TGTGCCAGCAGCCGGATCACAGGGGGCAGAGGCTACACCTTC
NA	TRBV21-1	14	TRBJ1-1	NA	CASSEGQGNTEAFF	TGTGCCAGCAGCGAGGGACAGGGGAACACTGAAGCTTTCTTT
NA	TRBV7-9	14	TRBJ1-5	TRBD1	CASSPGQGNQPQHF	TGTGCCAGCAGCCCGGGACAGGGAAATCAGCCCCAGCATTTT